Each of the 22 T cell receptor beta chains below was sequenced from the same sample in a study of human T cells and chemical hapten exposure. TCRdb re-called the RACE reads through MiXCR, storing one row per CDR3 protein. The table lists 75,000 to 90,000 distinct CDR3 sequences, about a tenth of them singletons. Specified time point: patch test 3, about 24 weeks after DPC sensitization. Sample treatment: therapeutic diphenylcyclopropenone sensitization with weekly scalp DPC. The starting material was whole blood, obtained in connection with sensitization to the hapten diphenylcyclopropenone (DPC). Receptors originate from a woman between 50 and 59 years old with alopecia areata. Some clones in this sample may be carry-over from other donors' samples.

As concerns this clonotype: It is likely a read error, because the conserved phenylalanine at the end of the CDR3 is missing. This chain connects TRBV12-3 or TRBV12-4 to TRBJ2-7; 9 bases are shared with TRBD1. The CDR3 totals 14 residues. V lost 3 bases, J lost 7 bases, and 7 bases stayed unmatched. CDR3 nucleotides: TGTGCCAGCAGTTTGGCCCGGGACAGGGAGGAGCAGTACTAC. This codes for CASSLARDREEQYY.

The table lists this clonotype with a few counts. The chain has TRBV21-1 and TRBJ1-1. TRBV21-1 is given as a pseudogene. The CDR3 covers 15 residues. The CDR3 loop is CASSKVSREGTEAFF. In DNA form, the CDR3 reads TGTGCCAGCAGCAAAGTATCGCGGGAAGGAACTGAAGCTTTCTTT.

This clonotype was picked up many times. The chain carries TRBV7-3 and TRBJ1-2; TRBD1 is a possible D gene (5 bases). The V end lost 0 bases, the J end lost 8 bases, and 7 bases lay between the germline ends. Germline V gene lookup returns CDR1 SGHTA and CDR2 FQGTGA. The CDR3 has 12 residues. The CDR3 is CASSLTGDGYTF. As DNA, the CDR3 is TGTGCCAGCAGCTTAACAGGGGACGGCTACACCTTC.

The chain links TRBV9 to TRBJ1-1, with D perhaps TRBD1 (5 bases). This CDR3 comprises 14 residues. Germline loops: CDR1 SGDLS, CDR2 YYNGEE. Between the trimmed V and J ends, which lost 0 bases and 5 bases, there was a span of 11 bases. CDR3 DNA sequence: TGTGCCAGCAGCGTAGGTCAGGGCGGAACTGAAGCTTTCTTT. Translating gives CASSVGQGGTEAFF.

This clonotype was counted ten times or more. The chain is built from TRBV20-1 and TRBJ2-2, with TRBD2 identical over 7 bases. The CDR3 has 14 residues. Germline CDR1 is DFQATT and CDR2 is SNEGSKA (reference sequence). The V segment lost 5 bases and the J segment 3 bases; nucleotides outside the gene matches: 6. As DNA, the CDR3 is TGCAGTGCTGGGGGAGGGTGGGACACCGGGGAGCTGTTTTTT. Its protein product is CSAGGGWDTGELFF.

The J gene is TRBJ2-1, the V gene TRBV29-1; TRBD1 is a possible D gene (6 bases). The CDR3 loop spans 13 amino acids. V was pared by 1 base and J by 9 bases, with 13 bases between. CDR1 is SQVTM and CDR2 is ANQGSEA in the germline V gene. The CDR3 sequence is CSVEAPEGVEQFF. The CDR3 DNA reads TGCAGCGTTGAAGCCCCAGAGGGGGTTGAGCAGTTCTTC.

This clonotype was observed a handful of times. The V gene is TRBV19, the J gene TRBJ2-7, with 8 bases fitting TRBD2. This CDR3 has 15 amino acids. The germline gives CDR1 LNHDA, CDR2 SQIVND (reference sequence). V lost 1 base, J lost 4 bases, and 6 bases stayed unmatched. The CDR3 DNA is TGTGCCAGTAGTATAGCGACGGGAGGGGAATACGAGCAGTACTTC. Amino acids: CASSIATGGEYEQYF.

This clonotype occurred a few times. The rearrangement joins TRBV7-6 to TRBJ2-3, with D maybe TRBD2 (6 bases). The CDR3 covers 15 residues. CDR1 is SGHVS and CDR2 is FNYEAQ in the germline V gene. The ends were cut back, 5 bases at V and 7 bases at J, with 19 bases in the middle. CDR3 sequence reads: CASSLGGITRNTQYF. The CDR3 nucleotides read TGTGCCAGCAGCCTGGGGGGTATAACACGGAATACGCAGTATTTT.

At least ten counts were recorded for this clonotype. The chain combines TRBV7-2 with TRBJ2-7; D gene uncertain. The V gene's germline CDR1 is SGHTA and CDR2 FQGNSA. The CDR3 totals 13 residues. The V end lost 2 bases, the J end lost 7 bases, and 12 bases lay between the germline ends. CDR3 nucleotide sequence: TGTGCCAGCAGCTTATCCGTGGATCATGAGCAGTACTTC. Its protein product is CASSLSVDHEQYF.

In its sample, this clonotype was seen many times. The CDR3 spells CSARDPRGGRGGGDTQYF. Here the CDR3 DNA reads TGCAGTGCTAGAGATCCGCGGGGCGGGAGAGGGGGAGGAGATACGCAGTATTTT. This chain connects TRBV20-1 to TRBJ2-3; possibly TRBD2 for D (7 bases). The CDR3 spans 18 residues. V was pared by 0 bases and J by 5 bases, with 24 bases between. CDR1 is DFQATT and CDR2 is SNEGSKA in the germline V gene (reference sequence).

The rearrangement links TRBV7-2 to TRBJ2-7; 9 bases are a match to TRBD1. Germline values: CDR1 SGHTA, CDR2 FQGNSA. Losses at the gene ends were 7 bases for V and 4 bases for J; bases not matched to a gene: 11. The length of the CDR3 is 15 residues. The CDR3 spells CASNLDGTGNYEQYF. CDR3 in DNA: TGTGCCAGCAACCTCGACGGGACAGGGAATTACGAGCAGTACTTC.

The chain has TRBV7-2 and TRBJ1-5, with 11 bases fitting TRBD1. The CDR3 totals 18 residues. Germline V gene lookup returns CDR1 SGHTA and CDR2 FQGNSA. J gave up 6 bases and V 2 bases, and 12 bases lay outside the gene matches. The CDR3 DNA reads as TGTGCCAGCAGCTTAAGGGGAAGGACAGGGGGCATCAGTCAGCCCCAGCATTTT. It specifies CASSLRGRTGGISQPQHF.

The rearrangement joins TRBV24-1 to TRBJ2-5; D assignment may be TRBD1 or TRBD2 (5 bases each). Germline CDR1 reads KGHDR; CDR2 reads SFDVKD. This CDR3 comprises 16 residues. V lost 4 bases and J lost 1, with 15 bases in between. The CDR3 spells CATSESPGPSQETQYF. The CDR3 coding sequence is TGTGCCACCAGTGAAAGCCCGGGACCGAGCCAAGAGACCCAGTACTTC.

This clonotype was seen only a few times. The DNA for the CDR3 is TGTGCTAGTGGTTCCTTGGACAGGATCTACGAGCAGTACTTC. Encoded protein: CASGSLDRIYEQYF. This chain connects TRBV12-5 to TRBJ2-7; 7 bases agree with TRBD1. The CDR3 spans 14 residues. Per the germline V gene, CDR1 is LGHNT and CDR2 is FRNRAP. V shed 4 bases and J 3 bases; nucleotides not matched to a gene: 6.

This clonotype occurred many times. CDR3 in DNA: TGCGCCAGCAGCCCGGGACGCAGGTCGGAGACCCAGTACTTC. Translation: CASSPGRRSETQYF. The chain recombines TRBV10-2 with TRBJ2-5; tentatively, D is TRBD1 or TRBD2 (5 bases each). Per germline, CDR1 WSHSY and CDR2 SAAADI. Trimming took 6 bases from V and 5 from J, leaving 16 bases between them. The CDR3 covers 14 residues.

The chain has TRBV9 and TRBJ2-7, with a tentative D call TRBD2 (5 bases). Trimming removed 4 bases from V and 0 bases from J, with 17 bases in between. From germline, CDR1 is SGDLS and CDR2 YYNGEE. This CDR3 is built from 16 residues. Here the CDR3 DNA reads TGTGCCAGCAGCCCCCGGGATGACCCCCTCTCCTACGAGCAGTACTTC. Encoded protein: CASSPRDDPLSYEQYF.

This clonotype came up many times. The chain combines TRBV29-1 with TRBJ1-1; tentative D call: TRBD1 (6 bases). CDR1 is SQVTM and CDR2 is ANQGSEA in the germline V gene. CDR3 length: 11 amino acids. The ends were cut back, 6 bases at V and 5 bases at J, with 10 bases in the middle. CDR3 sequence reads: CSVQRGTEAFF. Here the CDR3 DNA reads TGCAGCGTCCAGAGGGGGACTGAAGCTTTCTTT.

Many counts were recorded for this clonotype. CDR3: CSVHTSGSNTQYF. The CDR3 nucleotides read TGCAGCGTTCACACTAGCGGGAGTAATACGCAGTATTTT. This chain uses TRBV29-1 with TRBJ2-3; 11 bases match TRBD2. Per the germline V gene, CDR1 is SQVTM and CDR2 is ANQGSEA. This CDR3 has 13 amino acids. V was pared by 5 bases and J by 7 bases, with 5 bases of the junction left unmatched.

The J gene is TRBJ1-5, the V gene TRBV20-1; D is undetermined. Germline CDR1 is DFQATT and CDR2 is SNEGSKA (reference sequence). V shed 1 base and J shed 6 bases, with 10 bases lying between them. The CDR3 spans 13 residues. CDR3 loop: CSARVTDGQPQHF. The DNA for the CDR3 is TGCAGTGCTAGAGTCACGGATGGTCAGCCCCAGCATTTT.

The gene calls are TRBV6-1 and TRBJ2-3, with TRBD2 matching over 12 bases. The germline CDR1 and CDR2 sequences are MNHNS and SASEGT. This CDR3 spans 17 amino acids. With 4 bases clipped from V and 3 bases from J, the junction kept 8 bases outside the gene matches. The CDR3: CASSAFSGTSGTDTQYF. DNA of the CDR3: TGTGCCAGCAGTGCCTTCTCCGGGACTAGCGGGACAGATACGCAGTATTTT.

This clonotype was observed at least ten times. The genes are TRBV29-1 and TRBJ1-2; the D gene is possibly TRBD1 (5 bases). Trimming took 5 bases from V and 3 from J, leaving 16 bases between them. The CDR3 contains 14 residues. Germline lookup yields CDR1 SQVTM and CDR2 ANQGSEA. This CDR3 is CSVPAGRWYYGYTF. In nucleotides, the CDR3 is TGCAGCGTTCCTGCAGGGAGGTGGTACTATGGCTACACCTTC.

A few counts support this clonotype. V and J are TRBV20-1 and TRBJ1-1; the D is unclear. V was pared by 4 bases and J by 8 bases, with 14 bases between. This CDR3 has 12 amino acids. Per the germline V gene, CDR1 is DFQATT and CDR2 is SNEGSKA (reference sequence). The CDR3 DNA is TGCAGTGCTACTAGGGTCTGGGAAGAAGCTTTCTTT. It is translated as CSATRVWEEAFF.